Following are 5 T cell receptor beta chains from one sample sequenced in a study of blood T cell repertoires in COVID-19. The data were produced by immunoSEQ multiplex PCR, yet TCRdb's version contains in-frame clones alone and is incomplete. Altogether approximately 300,000 clones are present, around 89% being singletons, with the ten largest covering 3.7%. The specimen sequenced was peripheral blood. These receptors originate from a woman in her 40s with acute or convalescent COVID-19.

The CDR3 protein is CASSQVGRGRTEAFF. The CDR3 DNA is TGCGCCAGCAGCCAAGTCGGCAGGGGGCGGACTGAAGCTTTCTTT. The chain has TRBV4-1 and TRBJ1-1; 8 bases line up with TRBD1. V gave up 1 base and J gave up 5 bases; unmatched junction bases: 6. Germline V lookup: CDR1 MGHRA, CDR2 YSYEKL. The CDR3 spans 15 residues.

In this sample, this clone turned up a few times. The chain joins TRBV5-1 to TRBJ1-1, with 7 positions matching TRBD1. Trimming cost V 3 bases and J 0 bases; bases outside gene matches: 2. Looked up from germline, CDR1 is SGHRS and CDR2 is YFSETQ. The CDR3 length is 14 residues. The DNA of the CDR3 is TGCGCCAGCAGCTCACAGGGGCTGAACACTGAAGCTTTCTTT. Residues: CASSSQGLNTEAFF.

This clone has a handful of counts. This rearrangement joins TRBV6-5 to TRBJ1-1; tentatively, D is TRBD1 (5 bases). Germline CDR1 and CDR2: MNHEY and SVGAGI. With 3 bases removed from V and 5 bases from J, the gap between germline ends came to 13 bases. The CDR3 consists of 14 residues. CDR3 residues: CASSYNRGLTEAFF. As DNA, the CDR3 is TGTGCCAGCAGTTATAATCGGGGGTTAACTGAAGCTTTCTTT.

This clone has only one observation. V is TRBV5-4 and J is TRBJ1-2; 9 bases line up with TRBD1. This CDR3 contains 14 residues. Losses at the gene ends were 4 bases for V and 5 bases for J; bases not matched to a gene: 6. In germline, CDR1 is SGHNT, CDR2 YYREEE (reference sequence). The CDR3 DNA sequence: TGTGCCAGCAGCGTCGGGACAGGGTTGTATGGCTACACCTTC. Amino acid sequence: CASSVGTGLYGYTF.

V usage is TRBV7-7 and J usage is TRBJ2-2, with 9 positions matching TRBD1. CDR3 length equals 16 residues. From germline, CDR1 is SSHAT and CDR2 FNYEAQ (reference sequence). V lost 4 bases, J lost 5 bases, and 8 bases stayed unmatched. CDR3 in amino acids: CASSSDRGGVTGELFF. CDR3 sequence (DNA): TGTGCCAGCAGCTCGGACAGGGGCGGGGTAACCGGGGAGCTGTTTTTT.